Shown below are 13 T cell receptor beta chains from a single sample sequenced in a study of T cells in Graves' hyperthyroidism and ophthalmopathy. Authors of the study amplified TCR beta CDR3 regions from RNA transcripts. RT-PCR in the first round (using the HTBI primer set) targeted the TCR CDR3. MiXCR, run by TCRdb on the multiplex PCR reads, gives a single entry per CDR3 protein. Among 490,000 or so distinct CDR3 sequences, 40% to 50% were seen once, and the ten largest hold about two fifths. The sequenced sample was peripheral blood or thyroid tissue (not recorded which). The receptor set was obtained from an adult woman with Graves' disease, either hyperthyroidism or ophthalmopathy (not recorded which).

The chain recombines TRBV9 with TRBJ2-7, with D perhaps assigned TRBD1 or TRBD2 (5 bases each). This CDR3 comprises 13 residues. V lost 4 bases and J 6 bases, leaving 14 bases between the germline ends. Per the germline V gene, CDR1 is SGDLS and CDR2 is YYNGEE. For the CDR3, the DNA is TGTGCCAGCAGCATACATGACAGCGGCGAGCAGTACTTC. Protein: CASSIHDSGEQYF.

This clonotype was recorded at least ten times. CDR3 residues: CSVGTSAQVREQYF. For the CDR3, the DNA is TGCAGCGTCGGTACTAGCGCCCAAGTTAGGGAGCAGTACTTC. The chain couples TRBV29-1 to TRBJ2-7; TRBD2 aligns across 7 bases. After removal of 6 bases from V and 7 bases from J, the junction contained 15 bases not matched to a gene. The CDR3 sequence is 14 residues long. Per the germline V gene, CDR1 is SQVTM and CDR2 is ANQGSEA.

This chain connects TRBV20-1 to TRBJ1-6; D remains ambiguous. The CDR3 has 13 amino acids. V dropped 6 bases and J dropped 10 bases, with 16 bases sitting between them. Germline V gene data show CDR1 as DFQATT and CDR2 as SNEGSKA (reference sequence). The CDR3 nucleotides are TGCAGTGCCCTCCTAACCATAAGGTCACCCCTCCACTTT. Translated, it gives CSALLTIRSPLHF.

CDR3 loop: CATSDGQASYGYTF. In nucleotides, the CDR3 is TGTGCCACCAGTGATGGACAGGCCTCATATGGCTACACCTTC. V gene TRBV24-1 combines with J gene TRBJ1-2; 7 bases are shared with TRBD1. The ends lost 3 bases at V and 5 bases at J; junction bases unmatched: 5. This CDR3 spans 14 amino acids. The germline CDR1 and CDR2 sequences are KGHDR and SFDVKD.

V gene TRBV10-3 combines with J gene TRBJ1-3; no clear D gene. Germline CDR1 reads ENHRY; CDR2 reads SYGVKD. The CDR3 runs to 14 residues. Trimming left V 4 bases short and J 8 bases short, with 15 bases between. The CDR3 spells CAISGRSGLDTIYF. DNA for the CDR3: TGTGCCATCAGTGGCCGATCCGGGCTGGACACCATATATTTT.

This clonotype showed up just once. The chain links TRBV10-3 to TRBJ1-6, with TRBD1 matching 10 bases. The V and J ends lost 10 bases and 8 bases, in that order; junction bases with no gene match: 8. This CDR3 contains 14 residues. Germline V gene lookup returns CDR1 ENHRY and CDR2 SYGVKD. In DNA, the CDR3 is TGTGCCACCCCTCAGGACAGGGGGTATTCACCCCTCCACTTT. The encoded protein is CATPQDRGYSPLHF.

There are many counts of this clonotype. DNA of the CDR3: TGTGCCAGCAGCGTAGGGCCTACGGGCCTTAATGAAAAACTGTTTTTT. This encodes CASSVGPTGLNEKLFF. The chain carries TRBV9 and TRBJ1-4; no firm D call. The V gene lost 0 bases and the J gene lost 4 bases, with 13 bases spanning the gap. Germline values: CDR1 SGDLS, CDR2 YYNGEE. There are 16 residues in the CDR3.

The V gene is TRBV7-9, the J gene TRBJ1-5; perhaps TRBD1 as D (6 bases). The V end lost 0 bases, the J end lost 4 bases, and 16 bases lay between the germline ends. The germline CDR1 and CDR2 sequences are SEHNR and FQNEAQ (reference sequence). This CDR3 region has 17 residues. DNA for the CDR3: TGTGCCAGCAGCTTAGCGGGAGGGGGAGGGTTAAATCAGCCCCAGCATTTT. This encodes CASSLAGGGGLNQPQHF.

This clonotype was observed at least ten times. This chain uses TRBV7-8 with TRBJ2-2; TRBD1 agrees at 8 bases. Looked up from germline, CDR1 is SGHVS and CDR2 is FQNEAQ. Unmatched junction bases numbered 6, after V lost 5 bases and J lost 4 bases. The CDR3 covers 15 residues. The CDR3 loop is CASSPGQEGTGELFF. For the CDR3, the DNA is TGTGCCAGCAGCCCGGGACAGGAGGGCACCGGGGAGCTGTTTTTT.

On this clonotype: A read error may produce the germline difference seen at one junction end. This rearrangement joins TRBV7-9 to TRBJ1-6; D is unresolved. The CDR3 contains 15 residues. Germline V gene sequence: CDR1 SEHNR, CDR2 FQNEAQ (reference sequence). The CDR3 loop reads CASSLTGSYNSPPHF. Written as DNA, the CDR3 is TGTGCCAGCAGCCTAACGGGCTCCTATAATTCACCCCCCCACTTT.

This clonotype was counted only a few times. CDR3 protein: CASSQDDALGAFF. The CDR3 DNA reads as TGTGCCAGCAGCCAAGATGATGCCCTGGGAGCTTTCTTT. This chain joins TRBV7-9 and TRBJ1-1; D gene uncertain. V gave up 5 bases and J gave up 10 bases, with 17 bases separating them. CDR1 is SEHNR and CDR2 is FQNEAQ in the germline V gene (reference sequence). The CDR3 has 13 amino acids.

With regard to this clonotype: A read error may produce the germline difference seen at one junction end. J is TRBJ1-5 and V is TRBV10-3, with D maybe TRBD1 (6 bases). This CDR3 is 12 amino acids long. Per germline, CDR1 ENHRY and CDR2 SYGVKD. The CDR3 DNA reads TGTGCCATCAGTCCCGGCGGGGGCGCGGTGGATTTT. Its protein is CAISPGGGAVDF.

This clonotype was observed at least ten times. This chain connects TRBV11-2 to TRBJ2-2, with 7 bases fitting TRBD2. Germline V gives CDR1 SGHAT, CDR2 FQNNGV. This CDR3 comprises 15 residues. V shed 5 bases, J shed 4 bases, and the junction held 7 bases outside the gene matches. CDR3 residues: CASSALSGSTGELFF. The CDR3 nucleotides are TGTGCCAGCAGCGCTCTTAGCGGGTCCACCGGGGAGCTGTTTTTT.